These 20 T cell receptor beta chains came from one sample sequenced in a study of blood T cell repertoires in COVID-19. The table came from immunoSEQ multiplex PCR; TCRdb's copy has only in-frame clones and leaves some out. The data contain fewer than 40,000 clones, approximately 85% of them seen just once; the ten biggest clones take up roughly 9.9%. Sequencing was carried out using peripheral blood. Receptor source: a human donor in a cohort sampled during active COVID-19.

V and J are TRBV7-2 and TRBJ2-5; 7 bases align to TRBD1. Germline assignment: CDR1 SGHTA and CDR2 FQGNSA. This CDR3 region has 13 residues. The junction had 5 bases not matched to a gene; V was cut back by 5 bases and J by 5 bases. CDR3: CASSRNRGETQYF. The CDR3 DNA reads as TGTGCCAGCAGCCGAAACAGGGGTGAGACCCAGTACTTC.

This clone is a singleton in its sample. This rearrangement joins TRBV2 to TRBJ1-1; D perhaps matches TRBD1 (5 bases). The V end was cut by 6 bases, the J end by 0 bases, with 11 bases between. Germline assignment: CDR1 SNHLY and CDR2 FYNNEI. This CDR3 has 14 amino acids. The CDR3 protein is CASRDLTVNTEAFF. CDR3 nucleotide sequence: TGTGCCAGCAGGGACCTGACAGTGAACACTGAAGCTTTCTTT.

The chain's CDR3 is CASSQGLPGTEAFF. The CDR3 nucleotides read TGTGCCAGCAGCCAAGGACTACCGGGAACTGAAGCTTTCTTT. The V and J genes are TRBV3-1 (or the pseudogene TRBV3-2) and TRBJ1-1; no clear D gene. V was trimmed by 1 base and J by 5 bases, leaving 11 bases between them. Per the germline V gene, CDR1 is LGHDT and CDR2 is YNNKEL (reference sequence). This CDR3 is built from 14 residues.

The chain couples TRBV19 to TRBJ1-4; TRBD1 is a possible D gene (6 bases). The CDR3 length is 16 residues. From germline, CDR1 is LNHDA and CDR2 SQIVND (reference sequence). The ends were cut back, 5 bases at V and 4 bases at J, with 17 bases in the middle. Written as DNA, the CDR3 is TGTGCCAGTAGTCCAACAATCAACAGGGTTAATGAAAAACTGTTTTTT. This sequence encodes CASSPTINRVNEKLFF. Full variable domain (rest looked up from reference TRBV19 and TRBJ1-4): DGGITQSPKYLFRKEGQNVTLSCEQNLNHDAMYWYRQDPGQGLRLIYYSQIVNDFQKGDIAEGYSVSREKKESFPLTVTSAQKNPTAFYLCASSPTINRVNEKLFFGSGTQLSVL.

This rearrangement joins TRBV30 to TRBJ1-3; TRBD1 matches at 10 bases. This CDR3 is 13 amino acids long. CDR1 is GTSNPN, CDR2 SVGIG, per germline (reference sequence). Trimming cost V 4 bases and J 8 bases; bases outside gene matches: 5. CDR3 loop: CAWTRTGGDTIYF. As DNA, the CDR3 is TGTGCCTGGACGAGGACAGGGGGTGACACCATATATTTT.

The chain has TRBV6-6 and TRBJ1-2, with 8 nucleotides matching TRBD1. Germline loops: CDR1 MNHNY, CDR2 SVGAGI (reference sequence). The ends lost 7 bases at V and 4 bases at J; junction bases unmatched: 2. The length of the CDR3 is 12 residues. CDR3 sequence (DNA): TGTGCCAGCAAAGGGACAGGCTATGGCTACACCTTC. It translates to CASKGTGYGYTF.

The chain uses TRBV13 and TRBJ1-2; D remains ambiguous. Per germline, CDR1 PRHDT and CDR2 FYEKMQ (reference sequence). The CDR3 is 13 amino acids. V was trimmed by 5 bases and J by 5 bases, leaving 12 bases between them. CDR3 sequence (DNA): TGTGCCAGCAGCAAACTTGAGGAGTATGGCTACACCTTC. Translating it yields CASSKLEEYGYTF.

CDR3 nucleotides: TGTGCCAGCAGTGAAGCGCTTGGAGGGATTGGAAACACCATATATTTT. Amino acids: CASSEALGGIGNTIYF. The chain couples TRBV6-1 to TRBJ1-3; D not resolved. The germline V gene encodes CDR1 MNHNS and CDR2 SASEGT. V lost 0 bases to trimming and J lost 3 bases, with 12 bases between them. This CDR3 has 16 residues.

J is TRBJ1-5 and V is TRBV6-5; TRBD1 agrees at 7 bases. This CDR3 is 14 amino acids long. Germline loops: CDR1 MNHEY, CDR2 SVGAGI. Germline trimming cut 6 bases from V and 6 bases from J; bases unmatched to any gene: 8. CDR3 sequence: CASSFTGVGQPQHF. The CDR3 nucleotides read TGTGCCAGCAGCTTTACAGGGGTCGGTCAGCCCCAGCATTTT.

The J gene is TRBJ2-7, the V gene TRBV7-9; TRBD1 aligns across 7 bases. J lost 2 bases, V lost 6 bases, and 7 bases had no gene match. The CDR3 contains 14 residues. Per germline, CDR1 SEHNR and CDR2 FQNEAQ (reference sequence). The CDR3 DNA follows: TGTGCCAGCAGTATAGGGGACAGTACCTACGAGCAGTACTTC. Amino acids: CASSIGDSTYEQYF.

CDR3 in DNA: TGTGCCAGCAGCTTACGGTTTGGAGGCGGCGACTATGGCTACACCTTC. This codes for CASSLRFGGGDYGYTF. The chain is built from TRBV27 and TRBJ1-2; D is undetermined. V was shortened by 6 bases and J by 3 bases, with 20 bases between the two germline ends. In germline, CDR1 is MNHEY, CDR2 SMNVEV (reference sequence). The CDR3 has 16 amino acids.

The rearrangement uses TRBV5-5 and TRBJ2-5, with D tentatively TRBD2 (5 bases). The V gene lost 3 bases and the J gene lost 3 bases, with 15 bases spanning the gap. The CDR3 sequence is 15 residues long. Germline V lookup: CDR1 SGHKS, CDR2 YYEKEE (reference sequence). The CDR3 reads CASSYGPTREETQYF. The CDR3 region has the DNA TGTGCCAGCAGCTACGGACCCACTAGGGAAGAGACCCAGTACTTC.

The V gene is TRBV5-1, the J gene TRBJ2-1; 12 bases map to TRBD2. This CDR3 contains 16 residues. Per the germline V gene, CDR1 is SGHRS and CDR2 is YFSETQ. The V and J ends lost 4 bases and 8 bases, in that order; junction bases with no gene match: 10. CDR3 DNA sequence: TGCGCCAGCAGCCTATCTACTAGCGGGGGGCCCGATGAGCAGTTCTTC. It encodes CASSLSTSGGPDEQFF. Full variable domain (missing parts from reference TRBV5-1 and TRBJ2-1): KAGVTQTPRYLIKTRGQQVTLSCSPISGHRSVSWYQQTPGQGLQFLFEYFSETQRNKGNFPGRFSGRQFSNSRSEMNVSTLELGDSALYLCASSLSTSGGPDEQFFGPGTRLTVL.

This chain links TRBV18 with TRBJ1-2; D uncertain. V shed 2 bases and J shed 5 bases, with 9 bases lying between them. CDR1 KGHSH and CDR2 LQKENI come from the germline V gene. This CDR3 is built from 13 residues. This CDR3 reads CASSPDGLYGYTF. DNA of the CDR3: TGTGCCAGCTCACCAGACGGGTTATATGGCTACACCTTC.

The chain uses TRBV20-1 and TRBJ1-2; D is ambiguous. Germline values: CDR1 DFQATT, CDR2 SNEGSKA (reference sequence). The V and J ends lost 3 bases and 0 bases respectively, with 11 bases between them. The CDR3 totals 14 residues. CDR3 sequence reads: CSASDPLPNYGYTF. As DNA, the CDR3 is TGCAGTGCTAGTGATCCACTTCCTAACTATGGCTACACCTTC.

This chain joins TRBV4-3 and TRBJ1-2, with TRBD1 identical over 8 bases. Germline CDR1 LGHNA, CDR2 YSLEER. Trimming removed 4 bases from V and 5 bases from J; junction bases left unmatched: 6. The CDR3 sequence is 14 residues long. The chain's CDR3 is CASSPQTGEYGYTF. In nucleotides, the CDR3 is TGCGCCAGCAGCCCGCAGACAGGGGAGTATGGCTACACCTTC.

The chain couples TRBV12-3 or TRBV12-4 to TRBJ2-5; 7 bases are shared with TRBD2. The ends lost 3 bases at V and 7 bases at J; junction bases unmatched: 2. This CDR3 contains 12 residues. The chain's CDR3 is CASSLERGTQYF. DNA of the CDR3: TGTGCCAGCAGTTTGGAGCGGGGGACCCAGTACTTC.

This rearrangement joins TRBV5-4 to TRBJ2-1; a possible D gene is TRBD1 (5 bases). This CDR3 spans 15 amino acids. Germline V CDR1 and CDR2: SGHNT, YYREEE (reference sequence). Trimming removed 0 bases at V and 13 bases at J, with 20 bases between. CDR3 nucleotides: TGTGCCAGCAGCTTGGAGGGGCTGAGAAGGGCCTCCCAGTTCTTC. It specifies CASSLEGLRRASQFF. The whole variable domain, remainder taken from reference TRBV5-4 and TRBJ2-1, is ETGVTQSPTHLIKTRGQQVTLRCSSQSGHNTVSWYQQALGQGPQFIFQYYREEENGRGNFPPRFSGLQFPNYSSELNVNALELDDSALYLCASSLEGLRRASQFFGPGTRLTVL.

J is TRBJ2-2 and V is TRBV5-1; no clear D gene. Germline loops: CDR1 SGHRS, CDR2 YFSETQ. The CDR3 totals 14 residues. V lost 0 bases and J lost 4, with 7 bases in between. The CDR3: CASSLDFTTGELFF. The DNA for the CDR3 is TGCGCCAGCAGCTTGGACTTTACCACCGGGGAGCTGTTTTTT.

The gene calls are TRBV7-8 and TRBJ2-5, with a weak D call TRBD2 (6 bases). Germline CDR1 SGHVS, CDR2 FQNEAQ. The V end was cut by 6 bases, the J end by 1 base, with 12 bases between. The CDR3 loop spans 14 amino acids. CDR3 nucleotide sequence: TGTGCCAGCAGTAGAGGGAGGACCCAAGAGACCCAGTACTTC. Translated, it gives CASSRGRTQETQYF.